The present T cell receptor (beta chain) was sequenced within a study of T cells in Graves' hyperthyroidism and ophthalmopathy. Study-level background: At the time of initial diagnosis and before any treatment, peripheral blood was collected. Broader study findings: It was a median 6.5 months before onset that the model predicted ophthalmopathy.

Uncontrolled infection, other autoimmune disease, pregnancy and lactation each barred patients from inclusion. TCR beta CDR3 regions were amplified from RNA transcripts. The primer set for the first-round RT-PCR of the TCR CDR3 was HTBI. TCRdb re-derived calls from the multiplex PCR reads in MiXCR, one entry per CDR3 protein. The sample lists under 750,000 distinct CDR3 sequences, around 20% occurring once. This clonotype was counted between two and nine times. Antigen unknown. The CDR3 length is 15 residues. CDR1 and CDR2 (germline): DFQATT, SNEGSKA (reference sequence). V lost 4 bases to trimming and J lost 6 bases, with 21 bases between them.

The chain employs TRBV20-1 and TRBJ1-1; the D gene is possibly TRBD1 (6 bases). The specimen sequenced was blood. The receptor was isolated from a woman between 50 and 59 years old with Graves' hyperthyroidism that later progressed to Graves' ophthalmopathy. The DNA for the CDR3 is TGCAGTGCTAACCAGGGGCAGGGGCCTCTCGCTGAAGCTTTCTTT. Amino acid sequence: CSANQGQGPLAEAFF.